This T cell receptor beta chain was profiled in a study of glioma-infiltrating T cells. Looking at the study overall: Presurgical dexamethasone in glioma patients lasted six or fewer days. About one million peripheral T cells were targeted at roughly 4.5- to 10-fold coverage.

The iRepertoire nested amplicon-rescue multiplex PCR amplified TCR alpha and beta CDR3s from RNA. TCRdb called the multiplex PCR reads again in MiXCR, with one record for every CDR3 protein. The data contain approximately 400,000 distinct CDR3 sequences, 35% to 45% of them singletons. CDR1 is LGHNA, CDR2 YNFKEQ, per germline. The CDR3 consists of 15 residues. With V trimmed by 0 bases and J by 8 bases, 4 bases remained unmatched. This clonotype was seen many times. Antigen specificity is unknown. General study findings and limits: Gliomas, especially low-grade, showed above-expected tissue-blood divergence; non-neoplastic patients showed below. CDR3 overlap between tissue and blood was very small.

The chain joins TRBV4-2 to TRBJ2-1, with 10 bases that match TRBD2. This TCR came from a human donor with low-grade glioma or glioblastoma, undergoing nonglioma brain surgery, or in good health (not recorded which). What was sequenced was glioma tissue, nonneoplastic brain tissue, or PBMCs (not recorded which). The CDR3 DNA is TGTGCCAGCAGCCAAGAGCTAGCGGGAGTACATGAGCAGTTCTTC. Translation gives CASSQELAGVHEQFF.